This TCR beta chain was captured in a study of response to subunit inactivated influenza vaccine. TCRdb fed the RT-PCR reads into MiXCR, producing one record per CDR3 protein. The data show fewer than 600,000 distinct CDR3 sequences, around 7.7% seen once. Germline assignment: CDR1 DFQATT and CDR2 SNEGSKA (reference sequence). The CDR3 has 16 residues. V lost 2 bases and J lost 4; bases outside the gene matches: 7. Sequencing was performed on PBMCs from blood, taken around 25 months after vaccination. The chain employs TRBV20-1 and TRBJ1-6, with 8 positions matching TRBD1. The TCR originated in a man between 50 and 75 years old who received an inactivated influenza vaccine. The chain's CDR3 is CSARSGQGAYNSPLHF. The CDR3, as DNA: TGCAGTGCTAGATCAGGCCAGGGGGCGTATAATTCACCCCTCCACTTT.